These 2 T cell receptor beta chains were sequenced from one sample in a study of T cells after yellow fever vaccination. Each CDR3 protein gets one entry after TCRdb re-called the 5' RACE reads with MiXCR. Of about 230,000 distinct CDR3 sequences detected, approximately 6.7% appear once; the ten largest clones hold more than 0.85%. Here the sequenced sample was CD4+ T cells sorted from PBMCs, taken on the day of the yellow fever booster vaccination. Every receptor here comes from a man between 25 and 39 years old who received the YFV17D yellow fever vaccine.

The chain joins TRBV6-1 to TRBJ2-1; a weak D match, TRBD2 (6 bases). The germline V gene encodes CDR1 MNHNS and CDR2 SASEGT. The CDR3 contains 15 residues. V was trimmed by 6 bases and J by 3 bases, leaving 15 bases between them. This CDR3 is CASSPGTVCYNEQFF. DNA for the CDR3: TGTGCCAGCAGCCCCGGGACTGTTTGCTACAATGAGCAGTTCTTC.

This clonotype occurred many times. The J gene is TRBJ2-6, the V gene TRBV7-2; D remains unclear. The CDR3 has 16 residues. Trimming shortened V by 3 bases and J by 0 bases, and 9 bases separated the two germline ends. Germline V gene lookup returns CDR1 SGHTA and CDR2 FQGNSA. The CDR3: CASSFPRTSGANVLTF. In DNA form, the CDR3 reads TGTGCCAGCAGCTTTCCAAGAACCTCTGGGGCCAACGTCCTGACTTTC.